This passage covers 32 T cell receptor beta chains from one sample sequenced in a study of CD8+ T cells in alopecia areata. This sample's treatment: oral pan-JAK inhibitor, 5-10 mg twice daily. Extracted from the samples, RNA was reverse transcribed into cDNA to serve as the sequencing template. Clones were sequenced by immunoSEQ multiplex PCR, and TCRdb holds only the in-frame ones, with some missing. The sample carries some 200,000 clones, under 75% recorded once. This specimen consisted of CD4+ T cells sorted from blood, obtained at week 4, from a patient treated with tofacitinib. These receptors all come from a human donor with alopecia areata.

This clone was picked up a small number of times. The rearrangement joins TRBV7-2 to TRBJ2-4, with TRBD2 matching over 15 bases. The J segment lost 8 bases and the V segment lost 5 bases, leaving 10 bases of the junction unmatched. This CDR3 has 17 amino acids. Germline values: CDR1 SGHTA, CDR2 FQGNSA. CDR3 in amino acids: CASSVGTSGGWSDIQYF. The CDR3, as DNA: TGTGCCAGCAGCGTCGGGACTAGCGGGGGGTGGTCGGACATTCAGTACTTC.

The chain employs TRBV18 and TRBJ1-1; 7 bases map to TRBD1. The germline V gene encodes CDR1 KGHSH and CDR2 LQKENI. The CDR3 has 13 residues. V shed 4 bases and J 3 bases; nucleotides not matched to a gene: 2. The CDR3 protein is CASSRDRDTEAFF. CDR3 coding DNA: TGTGCCAGCTCACGAGACAGGGACACTGAAGCTTTCTTT.

This rearrangement joins TRBV30 to TRBJ2-3; D is unresolved. V shed 5 bases and J shed 4 bases, with 7 bases lying between them. The CDR3 runs 11 residues. Germline values: CDR1 GTSNPN, CDR2 SVGIG (reference sequence). The CDR3 here is CAWGMADTQYF. CDR3 DNA: TGTGCCTGGGGAATGGCAGATACGCAGTATTTT.

The chain has TRBV29-1 and TRBJ2-5; the D is unclear. The CDR3 is 11 amino acids. The V gene lost 4 bases and the J gene lost 5 bases, with 8 bases spanning the gap. CDR1 is SQVTM, CDR2 ANQGSEA, per germline. The CDR3 here is CSVGVAETQYF. The CDR3 DNA reads TGCAGCGTTGGGGTGGCGGAGACCCAGTACTTC.

V gene TRBV30 combines with J gene TRBJ1-3; D unresolved. Germline CDR1 is GTSNPN and CDR2 is SVGIG (reference sequence). This CDR3 is 14 amino acids long. V shed 0 bases and J shed 2 bases, with 8 bases lying between them. CDR3 coding DNA: TGTGCCTGGAGTGTCGCAGCCCCTGGAAACACCATATATTTT. Amino acid sequence: CAWSVAAPGNTIYF.

V and J are TRBV19 and TRBJ1-2; TRBD1 might be the D (5 bases). Trimming left V 4 bases short and J 6 bases short, with 12 bases between. The CDR3 runs to 13 residues. Per germline, CDR1 LNHDA and CDR2 SQIVND (reference sequence). CDR3 coding DNA: TGTGCCAGTAGTACGACAGTAAACGATGGCTACACCTTC. Translation gives CASSTTVNDGYTF.

About this clone: Other DNA sequences in this specimen translate into the identical CDR3. The rearrangement joins TRBV5-1 to TRBJ2-2, with D possibly being TRBD1 (5 bases). From germline, CDR1 is SGHRS and CDR2 YFSETQ. The V and J ends lost 0 bases and 5 bases respectively, with 8 bases between them. The CDR3 is made up of 14 amino acids. CDR3 DNA: TGCGCCAGCAGCTTGGAAGGGGCAACCGGGGAGCTGTTTTTT. Residues: CASSLEGATGELFF.

V and J are TRBV29-1 and TRBJ1-6; the D is unclear. Germline V lookup: CDR1 SQVTM, CDR2 ANQGSEA. V was pared by 4 bases and J by 8 bases, with 12 bases between. The CDR3 extends over 13 amino acids. The CDR3 sequence is CSVAQSLDSPLHF. The CDR3 DNA sequence: TGCAGCGTTGCCCAGTCTCTAGATTCACCCCTCCACTTT.

This clone was counted a single time. The chain recombines TRBV27 with TRBJ1-2; D is undetermined. This CDR3 contains 15 residues. The germline V gene has CDR1 MNHEY and CDR2 SMNVEV (reference sequence). Trimming took off 3 bases at V and 1 base at J, with 12 bases between the two ends. The CDR3 coding sequence is TGTGCCAGCAGTTTGGGGAGGGATCTTAACTATGGCTACACCTTC. This sequence encodes CASSLGRDLNYGYTF.

The chain links TRBV6-1 to TRBJ2-3; D is perhaps TRBD2 (5 bases). The V end was cut by 5 bases, the J end by 0 bases, with 9 bases between. There are 14 residues in the CDR3. Germline V CDR1 and CDR2: MNHNS, SASEGT. The CDR3 is CASSLRASTDTQYF. The DNA for the CDR3 is TGTGCCAGCAGTTTGAGGGCTAGCACAGATACGCAGTATTTT.

This clone showed up just a few times. J is TRBJ1-2 and V is TRBV6-5, with 11 bases lining up with TRBD1. There are 15 residues in the CDR3. J lost 4 bases, V lost 3 bases, and 4 bases had no gene match. The V gene's germline CDR1 is MNHEY and CDR2 SVGAGI. The CDR3 DNA follows: TGTGCCAGCAGTTATCGGACAGGGGGCTTCTATGGCTACACCTTC. This translates into CASSYRTGGFYGYTF.

CDR3 in amino acids: CSVAAGTGDQPQHF. The CDR3 coding sequence is TGCAGCGTTGCGGCCGGGACAGGGGATCAGCCCCAGCATTTT. The chain carries TRBV29-1 and TRBJ1-5, with 10 nucleotides matching TRBD1. Trimming removed 4 bases from V and 5 bases from J; junction bases left unmatched: 5. This CDR3 has 14 amino acids. Germline-derived CDR1 and CDR2 are SQVTM and ANQGSEA.

The CDR3 reads CSVGGRLAPNEQFF. DNA for the CDR3: TGCAGCGTTGGGGGGAGGCTGGCGCCCAATGAGCAGTTCTTC. The J gene is TRBJ2-1, the V gene TRBV29-1, with D tentatively TRBD2 (6 bases). Looked up from germline, CDR1 is SQVTM and CDR2 is ANQGSEA. The CDR3 has 14 amino acids. Trimming cost V 4 bases and J 6 bases, with 16 bases left between them.

V gene TRBV18 combines with J gene TRBJ1-1; D gene unclear. The CDR3 sequence is 12 residues long. CDR1 is KGHSH and CDR2 is LQKENI in the germline V gene. V lost 0 bases and J lost 8, with 7 bases in between. CDR3: CASSPPGSEAFF. The CDR3 bases are TGTGCCAGCTCACCACCGGGCTCAGAAGCTTTCTTT.

A few counts support this clone. In nucleotides, the CDR3 is TGCAGCGTCTCTGCGGCCAGGGGGCGAAGTGGCTACACCTTC. This gives the protein CSVSAARGRSGYTF. V usage is TRBV29-1 and J usage is TRBJ1-2; TRBD1 matches at 8 bases. The CDR3 covers 14 residues. V was pared by 6 bases and J by 7 bases, with 13 bases of the junction left unmatched. Germline assignment: CDR1 SQVTM and CDR2 ANQGSEA.

The table lists this clone with a few counts. In the same sample, other DNA sequences code for this CDR3. The chain carries TRBV7-2 and TRBJ2-5; D remains ambiguous. With 3 bases removed from V and 2 bases from J, the gap between germline ends came to 1 base. Germline assignment: CDR1 SGHTA and CDR2 FQGNSA. There are 11 residues in the CDR3. CDR3 residues: CASSLQETQYF. For the CDR3, the DNA is TGTGCCAGCAGCTTGCAAGAGACCCAGTACTTC.

The chain has TRBV29-1 and TRBJ1-2; D is unresolved. Trimming shortened V by 7 bases and J by 6 bases, and 9 bases separated the two germline ends. Germline V CDR1 and CDR2: SQVTM, ANQGSEA. The CDR3 has 10 amino acids. CDR3 sequence: CSATQDGYTF. The CDR3 coding sequence is TGCAGCGCTACGCAGGATGGCTACACCTTC. Together with reference TRBV29-1 and TRBJ1-2, the CDR3 gives the full variable domain: SAVISQKPSRDICQRGTSLTIQCQVDSQVTMMFWYRQQPGQSLTLIATANQGSEATYESGFVIDKFPISRPNLTFSTLTVSNMSPEDSSIYLCSATQDGYTFGSGTRLTVV.

The V call is TRBV19, the J call TRBJ1-2; D call uncertain. Germline CDR1 is LNHDA and CDR2 is SQIVND (reference sequence). The V end lost 5 bases, the J end lost 8 bases, and 15 bases lay between the germline ends. The CDR3 loop spans 13 amino acids. The CDR3 region is CASSLREARGYTF. DNA of the CDR3: TGTGCCAGTAGTCTTCGCGAGGCGCGAGGCTACACCTTC.

This rearrangement joins TRBV6-5 to TRBJ2-7, with D possibly being TRBD1 or TRBD2 (6 bases each). The V end lost 6 bases, the J end lost 2 bases, and 14 bases lay between the germline ends. Germline-derived CDR1 and CDR2 are MNHEY and SVGAGI. The CDR3 extends over 14 amino acids. The CDR3 here is CASSLGGGPYEQYF. Here the CDR3 DNA reads TGTGCCAGCAGCCTTGGAGGGGGACCCTACGAGCAGTACTTC.

This sequence joins TRBV6-5 and TRBJ2-7; possible D gene TRBD1, 5 bases. The germline V gene encodes CDR1 MNHEY and CDR2 SVGAGI. This CDR3 spans 12 amino acids. V was clipped by 5 bases and J by 6 bases, with 11 bases between them. The chain's CDR3 is CASSLPQGEQYF. As DNA, the CDR3 is TGTGCCAGCAGTCTGCCCCAGGGCGAGCAGTACTTC.

The chain joins TRBV5-1 to TRBJ2-7, with D possibly called TRBD1 or TRBD2 (5 bases each). From germline, CDR1 is SGHRS and CDR2 YFSETQ. Trimming removed 5 bases from V and 5 bases from J, with 14 bases in between. The CDR3 is 13 residues long. DNA for the CDR3: TGCGCCAGCAGGGTACCCGAGGGGAACGAGCAGTACTTC. It yields the protein CASRVPEGNEQYF.

The V gene is TRBV25-1, the J gene TRBJ2-7; 9 bases are a match to TRBD1. This CDR3 contains 16 residues. The germline gives CDR1 MGHDK, CDR2 SYGVNS. V shed 5 bases, J shed 1 base, and the junction held 9 bases outside the gene matches. The CDR3, as DNA: TGTGCCAGCAGTACCTCCTCCGGGACAGGGTCCTACGAGCAGTACTTC. It translates to CASSTSSGTGSYEQYF.

This clone appeared a few times. The J gene is TRBJ1-5, the V gene TRBV6-5, with D possibly being TRBD1 (5 bases). V shed 7 bases and J shed 7 bases, with 17 bases lying between them. CDR3 length equals 14 residues. The germline CDR1 and CDR2 sequences are MNHEY and SVGAGI. CDR3 nucleotide sequence: TGTGCCAGCACTAAACCTACAGGCGGCCAGCCCCAGCATTTT. Amino acid sequence: CASTKPTGGQPQHF.

The chain has TRBV19 and TRBJ2-7, with 10 positions matching TRBD1. Losses at the gene ends were 6 bases for V and 5 bases for J; bases not matched to a gene: 4. The length of the CDR3 is 13 residues. Germline CDR1 is LNHDA and CDR2 is SQIVND (reference sequence). This CDR3 is CASSGTGADEQYF. The DNA of the CDR3 is TGTGCCAGTAGCGGGACAGGGGCCGACGAGCAGTACTTC.

This clone appeared once. The genes are TRBV30 and TRBJ2-5; D is unresolved. Germline CDR1 GTSNPN, CDR2 SVGIG (reference sequence). CDR3 length equals 14 residues. Trimming left V 0 bases short and J 4 bases short, with 12 bases between. CDR3 sequence reads: CAWSVNRAAETQYF. The CDR3 DNA reads TGTGCCTGGAGTGTAAATCGGGCGGCAGAGACCCAGTACTTC.

The chain uses TRBV9 and TRBJ1-1; D remains ambiguous. Deletions cut 4 bases from V and 3 bases from J, with 22 bases between. The germline V gene encodes CDR1 SGDLS and CDR2 YYNGEE. The CDR3 is made up of 17 amino acids. The CDR3 reads CASSPLPLGPAHTEAFF. The CDR3 DNA reads as TGTGCCAGCAGCCCGCTCCCTTTAGGGCCAGCTCACACTGAAGCTTTCTTT.

Only a few counts were recorded for this clone. This chain links TRBV29-1 with TRBJ2-5; 8 positions agree with TRBD2. CDR1 is SQVTM, CDR2 ANQGSEA, per germline. V was pared by 6 bases and J by 5 bases, with 5 bases of the junction left unmatched. The CDR3 is made up of 12 amino acids. The DNA of the CDR3 is TGCAGCGTCGCGGGGGGCTGGGAGACCCAGTACTTC. It specifies CSVAGGWETQYF.

This clone was counted between two and nine times. CDR3 region: CASSTGTVYEQYF. CDR3 nucleotides: TGTGCCAGCAGTACCGGGACAGTGTACGAGCAGTACTTC. This rearrangement joins TRBV6-1 to TRBJ2-7; 7 nucleotides align to TRBD1. CDR1 MNHNS and CDR2 SASEGT come from the germline V gene. Losses at the gene ends were 5 bases for V and 4 bases for J; bases not matched to a gene: 5. The CDR3 length is 13 residues.

The chain has TRBV9 and TRBJ1-2; possibly TRBD1 for D (6 bases). The CDR3 has 14 residues. In germline, CDR1 is SGDLS, CDR2 YYNGEE. The ends were cut back, 0 bases at V and 8 bases at J, with 14 bases in the middle. The CDR3 region is CASSVEDRIDGYTF. Here the CDR3 DNA reads TGTGCCAGCAGCGTAGAAGACAGGATTGACGGCTACACCTTC. The whole variable domain, filled in from reference TRBV9 and TRBJ1-2, reads DSGVTQTPKHLITATGQRVTLRCSPRSGDLSVYWYQQSLDQGLQFLIQYYNGEERAKGNILERFSAQQFPDLHSELNLSSLELGDSALYFCASSVEDRIDGYTFGSGTRLTVV.

The genes are TRBV30 and TRBJ1-5, with a possible D match to TRBD1 (6 bases). This CDR3 spans 14 amino acids. Germline V CDR1 and CDR2: GTSNPN, SVGIG (reference sequence). V lost 1 base and J 4 bases, leaving 11 bases between the germline ends. CDR3 region: CAWSGQAVNQPQHF. CDR3 bases: TGTGCCTGGAGTGGACAGGCAGTTAATCAGCCCCAGCATTTT.

CDR3 nucleotide sequence: TGCGCCAGCAGCTTGGCGGCAGGGGGCTCCTACAATGAGCAGTTCTTC. Amino acid sequence: CASSLAAGGSYNEQFF. V usage is TRBV5-1 and J usage is TRBJ2-1; 7 bases agree with TRBD1. The V gene end was trimmed by 0 bases and the J gene end by 0 bases; junction bases not matched to a gene: 3. Germline-derived CDR1 and CDR2 are SGHRS and YFSETQ. This CDR3 is built from 16 residues.

This clone was counted between two and nine times. CDR3 amino acids: CASSFSGGDEQYF. CDR3 nucleotide sequence: TGTGCCAGCAGCTTCTCCGGTGGCGACGAGCAGTACTTC. This chain joins TRBV7-9 and TRBJ2-7; unclear D gene. V was cut by 3 bases and J by 5 bases, with 11 bases left in between. Germline CDR1 and CDR2: SEHNR and FQNEAQ (reference sequence). This CDR3 region has 13 residues. Full variable domain (outside the CDR3, taken from reference TRBV7-9 and TRBJ2-7): DTGVSQNPRHKITKRGQNVTFRCDPISEHNRLYWYRQTLGQGPEFLTYFQNEAQLEKSRLLSDRFSAERPKGSFSTLEIQRTEQGDSAMYLCASSFSGGDEQYFGPGTRLTVT.